This entry lists 21 T cell receptor beta chains sequenced from one sample in a study of blood T cell repertoires in COVID-19 (dated by TCRdb to the early 2020s). To prepare the library, the immunoSEQ multiplex PCR assay was applied. The table was pulled from immuneACCESS by TCRdb, which kept in-frame rearrangements only. Such tables lose some clones; where checked, under half of the loss comes from unresolved V genes, and the rest has no known cause. The sample yields approximately 200,000 clones; roughly 77% were counted once. The ten largest clonotypes hold approximately 6% of the sample. The sequenced material came from peripheral blood. The receptor set was obtained from a woman between 40 and 55 years old with COVID-19, enrolled during active disease.

The rearrangement links TRBV27 to TRBJ1-5, with no clear D. There are 15 residues in the CDR3. Germline assignment: CDR1 MNHEY and CDR2 SMNVEV (reference sequence). The V and J ends lost 4 bases and 5 bases respectively, with 15 bases between them. CDR3 DNA: TGTGCCAGCAGTTCTCGCCCGGGAGGCGATCAGCCCCAGCATTTT. Protein product: CASSSRPGGDQPQHF.

This chain uses TRBV27 with TRBJ2-7; 7 positions match TRBD1. The germline V gene has CDR1 MNHEY and CDR2 SMNVEV (reference sequence). Unmatched junction bases numbered 5, after V lost 6 bases and J lost 0 bases. This CDR3 is 14 amino acids long. In DNA, the CDR3 is TGTGCCAGCAGGGGGACAGAATCCTCCTACGAGCAGTACTTC. It codes for CASRGTESSYEQYF.

J is TRBJ2-2 and V is TRBV27; the D gene is possibly TRBD2 (6 bases). There are 15 residues in the CDR3. Germline values: CDR1 MNHEY, CDR2 SMNVEV (reference sequence). V lost 6 bases to trimming and J lost 2 bases, with 13 bases between them. The CDR3 DNA reads as TGTGCCAGCAGACCCGGGGGTCCCAACACCGGGGAGCTGTTTTTT. Translation: CASRPGGPNTGELFF.

The chain is built from TRBV2 and TRBJ1-6; possible D gene TRBD1, 5 bases. Trimming removed 4 bases at V and 6 bases at J, with 10 bases between. This CDR3 spans 14 amino acids. Germline CDR1 reads SNHLY; CDR2 reads FYNNEI. In nucleotides, the CDR3 is TGTGCCAGCAGTGTTGCAGGGCTTAATTCACCCCTCCACTTT. This gives the protein CASSVAGLNSPLHF.

This clone was seen many times. V and J are TRBV5-1 and TRBJ1-3, with TRBD1 matching over 7 bases. The germline gives CDR1 SGHRS, CDR2 YFSETQ. The CDR3 totals 16 residues. V lost 4 bases, J lost 4 bases, and 11 bases stayed unmatched. DNA for the CDR3: TGCGCCAGCAGCGAGCAAGGACAGGCATACGGAAACACCATATATTTT. Residues: CASSEQGQAYGNTIYF.

The chain carries TRBV5-6 and TRBJ2-6, with 9 positions matching TRBD1. This CDR3 contains 17 residues. V lost 1 base, J lost 3 bases, and 5 bases stayed unmatched. Germline CDR1 reads SGHDT; CDR2 reads YYEEEE. CDR3 DNA: TGTGCCAGCAGCTTGACGGGACAGGGTTATGGGGCCAACGTCCTGACTTTC. Its translation: CASSLTGQGYGANVLTF.

V and J are TRBV21-1 and TRBJ2-3; the DNA was not used to check the table's D call, TRBD2. TRBV21-1 is a pseudogene segment. This CDR3 comprises 14 residues. Written as DNA, the CDR3 is TGTGCCAGCAGCAAAGTGGCTAGCGGAGATACGCAGTATTTT. It yields the protein CASSKVASGDTQYF.

The rearrangement links TRBV6-5 to TRBJ1-4; unclear D gene. Trimming left V 5 bases short and J 4 bases short, with 8 bases between. This CDR3 has 13 amino acids. CDR1 is MNHEY, CDR2 SVGAGI, per germline. CDR3 coding DNA: TGTGCCAGCAGTCCCCGGGGTAATGAAAAACTGTTTTTT. It specifies CASSPRGNEKLFF.

The CDR3 spells CASSPPSSYQETQYF. The CDR3 nucleotides read TGTGCCAGCTCACCACCGTCTTCGTACCAAGAGACCCAGTACTTC. The V and J genes are TRBV18 and TRBJ2-5; D remains ambiguous. From germline, CDR1 is KGHSH and CDR2 LQKENI. Trimming left V 0 bases short and J 0 bases short, with 8 bases between. CDR3 length equals 15 residues. The full variable domain, its missing parts supplied by reference TRBV18 and TRBJ2-5, is NAGVMQNPRHLVRRRGQEARLRCSPMKGHSHVYWYRQLPEEGLKFMVYLQKENIIDESGMPKERFSAEFPKEGPSILRIQQVVRGDSAAYFCASSPPSSYQETQYFGPGTRLLVL.

This clone has a handful of counts. The rearrangement joins TRBV25-1 to TRBJ1-2; 9 nucleotides line up with TRBD1. Trimming removed 5 bases from V and 5 bases from J; junction bases left unmatched: 15. The germline CDR1 and CDR2 sequences are MGHDK and SYGVNS. This CDR3 has 17 residues. The CDR3 bases are TGTGCCAGCAGTCTTTTTACCCTGAGACAGGGGGAATATGGCTACACCTTC. This gives the protein CASSLFTLRQGEYGYTF.

The chain carries TRBV3-1 (or the pseudogene TRBV3-2) and TRBJ2-7; D call uncertain. V was clipped by 1 base and J by 1 base, with 11 bases between them. The CDR3 extends over 15 amino acids. In germline, CDR1 is LGHDT, CDR2 YNNKEL (reference sequence). The CDR3 region is CASSQVARPSYEQYF. The CDR3 DNA follows: TGTGCCAGCAGCCAAGTCGCGAGGCCTTCCTACGAGCAGTACTTC.

The chain carries TRBV6-5 and TRBJ2-7, with D perhaps matching TRBD1 (6 bases). Germline CDR1 and CDR2: MNHEY and SVGAGI. The CDR3 runs to 12 residues. V lost 4 bases, J lost 3 bases, and 7 bases lay in between. The chain's CDR3 is CASSSGDYEQYF. The CDR3 DNA is TGTGCCAGCAGTTCAGGGGACTACGAGCAGTACTTC.

The sample holds a few counts of this clone. This chain uses TRBV18 with TRBJ2-5, with 8 bases fitting TRBD2. The CDR3 loop spans 14 amino acids. CDR1 KGHSH and CDR2 LQKENI come from the germline V gene. V dropped 3 bases and J dropped 3; count of bases not matched to a gene: 3. CDR3 amino acids: CASSPGTRKETQYF. DNA for the CDR3: TGTGCCAGCTCACCCGGGACTAGAAAAGAGACCCAGTACTTC.

This sequence joins TRBV6-2 or TRBV6-3 and TRBJ1-2; D not certain. With 6 bases removed from V and 1 base from J, the gap between germline ends came to 18 bases. The CDR3 contains 16 residues. CDR1 is MNHEY, CDR2 SVGEGT, per germline. CDR3 sequence: CASSSTYLFLNYGYTF. In DNA, the CDR3 is TGTGCCAGCAGCTCCACTTATCTGTTCCTTAACTATGGCTACACCTTC.

The chain employs TRBV10-3 and TRBJ2-2, with a possible D match to TRBD2 (5 bases). Trimming took 6 bases from V and 4 from J, leaving 6 bases between them. The CDR3 consists of 12 residues. Germline V gives CDR1 ENHRY, CDR2 SYGVKD. This chain's CDR3 is CAIRGSTGELFF. CDR3 nucleotide sequence: TGTGCCATCAGGGGGAGCACCGGGGAGCTGTTTTTT.

This rearrangement joins TRBV5-5 to TRBJ2-7; D not resolved. V lost 0 bases to trimming and J lost 5 bases, with 3 bases between them. Germline CDR1 reads SGHKS; CDR2 reads YYEKEE (reference sequence). This CDR3 is 11 amino acids long. CDR3: CASSLADEQYF. CDR3 in DNA: TGTGCCAGCAGCTTGGCCGACGAGCAGTACTTC.

J is TRBJ1-5 and V is TRBV5-6; a possible D gene is TRBD1 (5 bases). The CDR3 is made up of 15 amino acids. Germline V gene sequence: CDR1 SGHDT, CDR2 YYEEEE. V was trimmed by 0 bases and J by 4 bases, leaving 11 bases between them. CDR3 bases: TGTGCCAGCAGCTTGGTTTCCGGGGGGAATCAGCCCCAGCATTTT. It encodes CASSLVSGGNQPQHF.

The rearrangement links TRBV7-2 to TRBJ2-2, with 8 nucleotides matching TRBD2. This CDR3 has 16 amino acids. Germline lookup yields CDR1 SGHTA and CDR2 FQGNSA. V was pared by 5 bases and J by 1 base, with 6 bases of the junction left unmatched. Here the CDR3 reads CASSTPAGVNTGELFF. The CDR3 DNA is TGTGCCAGCAGCACCCCAGCGGGGGTGAACACCGGGGAGCTGTTTTTT.

The J gene is TRBJ2-6, the V gene TRBV5-1; possibly TRBD1 for D (5 bases). V was pared by 2 bases and J by 0 bases, with 6 bases between. CDR1 and CDR2 (germline): SGHRS, YFSETQ. This CDR3 spans 15 amino acids. The CDR3 DNA is TGCGCCAGCAGCTTACAGGTCTCTGGGGCCAACGTCCTGACTTTC. This encodes CASSLQVSGANVLTF.

The chain employs TRBV25-1 and TRBJ2-6; D is unclear. Germline-derived CDR1 and CDR2 are MGHDK and SYGVNS. This CDR3 comprises 13 residues. V gave up 6 bases and J gave up 2 bases, with 5 bases separating them. CDR3 loop: CASRAAGANVLTF. The CDR3 coding sequence is TGTGCCAGCAGGGCGGCTGGGGCCAACGTCCTGACTTTC. The full variable domain, its missing parts supplied by reference TRBV25-1 and TRBJ2-6, is EADIYQTPRYLVIGTGKKITLECSQTMGHDKMYWYQQDPGMELHLIHYSYGVNSTEKGDLSSESTVSRIRTEHFPLTLESARPSHTSQYLCASRAAGANVLTFGAGSRLTVL.

The V call is TRBV11-2, the J call TRBJ2-2, with 8 bases aligning to TRBD1. Germline values: CDR1 SGHAT, CDR2 FQNNGV. Trimming at V came to 8 bases and at J to 4 bases, leaving 15 bases not matched to a gene. The CDR3 loop spans 17 amino acids. This chain's CDR3 is CASPRGPDRVGTGELFF. In DNA form, the CDR3 reads TGTGCCAGCCCCCGGGGACCGGACAGGGTGGGCACCGGGGAGCTGTTTTTT.